The next 25 T cell receptor beta chains were all read from a single sample in a study of blood T cell repertoires in COVID-19 (dated by TCRdb to the early 2020s). The library was obtained by the immunoSEQ multiplex PCR assay. In TCRdb, the immuneACCESS table is reduced to in-frame sequences with V and J assigned. These tables do not hold every clone; where another copy was compared, an unresolved V gene accounts for under half, and the others remain unexplained. The sample profile shows more than 100,000 clones; about 88% of them were found once. Around 2.4% of the sample is taken by the ten largest. Specimen: PBMCs or T cells enriched from blood (not recorded which). Every receptor here comes from a man in his forties with acute COVID-19.

The chain recombines TRBV4-2 with TRBJ1-2; TRBD1 might be the D (6 bases). Germline values: CDR1 LGHNA, CDR2 YNFKEQ. V shed 0 bases and J shed 6 bases, with 14 bases lying between them. The CDR3 extends over 15 amino acids. CDR3 nucleotides: TGTGCCAGCAGCCAAGATCCACAGGGCGAGGATGGCTACACCTTC. Its protein is CASSQDPQGEDGYTF.

The genes are TRBV7-2 and TRBJ2-3; 12 bases agree with TRBD2. The CDR3 consists of 16 residues. Trimming removed 5 bases from V and 3 bases from J; junction bases left unmatched: 6. CDR1 is SGHTA, CDR2 FQGNSA, per germline. CDR3: CASSPRLAGVTDTQYF. The CDR3 DNA sequence: TGTGCCAGCAGCCCGCGACTAGCGGGAGTGACAGATACGCAGTATTTT.

The gene calls are TRBV11-2 and TRBJ1-6; D remains ambiguous. CDR3 size: 14 residues. Germline CDR1 is SGHAT and CDR2 is FQNNGV. The germline V and J ends were trimmed by 5 bases and 10 bases, with 15 bases remaining between them. The CDR3 DNA reads as TGTGCCAGCAGCCTTGCTCTCACGGGGTCACCCCTCCACTTT. It yields the protein CASSLALTGSPLHF.

The chain carries TRBV5-1 and TRBJ1-6, with TRBD1 identical over 9 bases. Germline V gene lookup returns CDR1 SGHRS and CDR2 YFSETQ. V trimming: 2 bases; J trimming: 5 bases; junction bases outside the gene matches: 2. The CDR3 is 15 residues long. In DNA form, the CDR3 reads TGCGCCAGCAGCTTCCGGGACAGGGATAATTCACCCCTCCACTTT. Residues: CASSFRDRDNSPLHF.

This clone was seen just once. This chain joins TRBV30 and TRBJ1-2; no clear D. This CDR3 has 14 amino acids. Trimming took off 7 bases at V and 7 bases at J, with 22 bases between the two ends. CDR1 is GTSNPN and CDR2 is SVGIG in the germline V gene (reference sequence). CDR3 sequence reads: CAYGVVSGRTGYTF. The DNA for the CDR3 is TGTGCCTATGGAGTTGTAAGTGGGAGAACTGGCTACACCTTC.

The rearrangement links TRBV28 to TRBJ2-7; 10 positions match TRBD2. The CDR3 covers 15 residues. Germline V gene lookup returns CDR1 MDHEN and CDR2 SYDVKM. V shed 6 bases and J 1 base; nucleotides not matched to a gene: 6. The DNA of the CDR3 is TGTGCCAGCAGCCTTAGCGGGGGGCCTTCCTACGAGCAGTACTTC. It is translated as CASSLSGGPSYEQYF.

The CDR3 loop reads CASSFGRLGSTEAFF. The CDR3 nucleotides read TGTGCCAGCAGTTTCGGCAGGCTGGGGAGCACTGAAGCTTTCTTT. This sequence joins TRBV28 and TRBJ1-1; no clear D. The CDR3 contains 15 residues. V was cut by 3 bases and J by 4 bases, with 15 bases left in between. The germline CDR1 and CDR2 sequences are MDHEN and SYDVKM.

The chain carries TRBV28 and TRBJ1-6; 8 nucleotides line up with TRBD1. This CDR3 has 13 residues. Trimming at V came to 6 bases and at J to 15 bases, leaving 10 bases not matched to a gene. CDR1 is MDHEN and CDR2 is SYDVKM in the germline V gene. The CDR3 sequence: CASSRQGPEFLHF. CDR3 in DNA: TGTGCCAGCAGCCGACAGGGGCCCGAATTCCTCCACTTT. The full variable domain, its missing parts supplied by reference TRBV28 and TRBJ1-6, is DVKVTQSSRYLVKRTGEKVFLECVQDMDHENMFWYRQDPGLGLRLIYFSYDVKMKEKGDIPEGYSVSREKKERFSLILESASTNQTSMYLCASSRQGPEFLHFGNGTRLTVT.

About this clone itself: This specimen includes other DNA sequences encoding the same CDR3. The V and J genes are TRBV6-5 and TRBJ2-7; unclear D gene. With 8 bases removed from V and 3 bases from J, the gap between germline ends came to 5 bases. This CDR3 contains 10 residues. Per germline, CDR1 MNHEY and CDR2 SVGAGI. CDR3 sequence reads: CASSFYEQYF. The CDR3 DNA reads as TGTGCCAGCTCATTCTACGAGCAGTACTTC.

The chain couples TRBV18 to TRBJ2-7; 10 positions match TRBD1. V lost 0 bases to trimming and J lost 5 bases; unmatched junction nucleotides: 7. Per the germline V gene, CDR1 is KGHSH and CDR2 is LQKENI. This CDR3 is 16 amino acids long. The DNA for the CDR3 is TGTGCCAGCTCACCACCGACGGGACAGGGGCGCCACGAGCAGTACTTC. Encoded protein: CASSPPTGQGRHEQYF.

This clone has only one observation. The chain is built from TRBV5-1 and TRBJ2-3, with TRBD2 matching over 7 bases. This CDR3 comprises 15 residues. The germline CDR1 and CDR2 sequences are SGHRS and YFSETQ. V dropped 2 bases and J dropped 0; count of bases not matched to a gene: 3. CDR3 loop: CASSFKAGSTDTQYF. Here the CDR3 DNA reads TGCGCCAGCAGCTTTAAAGCGGGAAGCACAGATACGCAGTATTTT.

This clone was detected only a few times. The gene calls are TRBV28 and TRBJ1-4, with D possibly matching TRBD1 (5 bases). Trimming stripped 3 bases from V and 12 bases from J, with 17 bases between. CDR3 length: 14 amino acids. Per the germline V gene, CDR1 is MDHEN and CDR2 is SYDVKM. The CDR3 is CASSLGQNFRELFF. CDR3 nucleotides: TGTGCCAGCAGTTTGGGGCAGAATTTTAGGGAACTGTTTTTT.

The chain couples TRBV5-1 to TRBJ1-6; 7 positions match TRBD1. V lost 4 bases to trimming and J lost 0 bases; unmatched junction nucleotides: 4. The germline V gene encodes CDR1 SGHRS and CDR2 YFSETQ. There are 16 residues in the CDR3. The CDR3 here is CASSPGQSSYNSPLHF. DNA for the CDR3: TGCGCCAGCAGCCCGGGACAGAGCTCCTATAATTCACCCCTCCACTTT. Complete variable domain (other parts from reference TRBV5-1 and TRBJ1-6): KAGVTQTPRYLIKTRGQQVTLSCSPISGHRSVSWYQQTPGQGLQFLFEYFSETQRNKGNFPGRFSGRQFSNSRSEMNVSTLELGDSALYLCASSPGQSSYNSPLHFGNGTRLTVT.

The J gene is TRBJ2-6, the V gene TRBV30; perhaps TRBD1 as D (6 bases). Trimming stripped 3 bases from V and 3 bases from J, with 12 bases between. CDR3 size: 15 residues. Germline lookup yields CDR1 GTSNPN and CDR2 SVGIG (reference sequence). DNA for the CDR3: TGTGCCTGGAGGGTACAGGGAGTTGGGGCCAACGTCCTGACTTTC. Residues: CAWRVQGVGANVLTF.

The chain joins TRBV3-1 (or the pseudogene TRBV3-2) to TRBJ2-2, with TRBD2 matching 9 bases. J gave up 6 bases and V 0 bases, and 2 bases lay outside the gene matches. There are 15 residues in the CDR3. The germline CDR1 and CDR2 sequences are LGHDT and YNNKEL (reference sequence). The CDR3, as DNA: TGTGCCAGCAGCCAAGATGAGCGGGAGGCCGGGGAGCTGTTTTTT. Residues: CASSQDEREAGELFF.

The rearrangement uses TRBV6-1 and TRBJ2-7, with TRBD1 matching over 7 bases. CDR3 length: 16 amino acids. V lost 3 bases to trimming and J lost 0 bases; unmatched junction nucleotides: 8. Germline CDR1 reads MNHNS; CDR2 reads SASEGT. The DNA of the CDR3 is TGTGCCAGCAGTGACCCCAAGACAGGGTTCTCCTACGAGCAGTACTTC. Translating it yields CASSDPKTGFSYEQYF.

The chain joins TRBV7-3 to TRBJ2-1; D perhaps matches TRBD1 (6 bases). There are 14 residues in the CDR3. Germline lookup yields CDR1 SGHTA and CDR2 FQGTGA. V gave up 3 bases and J gave up 9 bases, with 15 bases separating them. The CDR3 spells CASSLGFGGPEQFF. The DNA of the CDR3 is TGTGCCAGCAGCTTGGGGTTTGGGGGCCCTGAGCAGTTCTTC.

In DNA, the CDR3 is TGTGCCAGCAGCTCCCGGGTCCTGAGCTCCTACAATGAGCAGTTCTTC. It is translated as CASSSRVLSSYNEQFF. This chain uses TRBV7-9 with TRBJ2-1; D is unresolved. V gave up 4 bases and J gave up 0 bases, with 13 bases separating them. The CDR3 totals 16 residues. Germline assignment: CDR1 SEHNR and CDR2 FQNEAQ (reference sequence).

The rearrangement uses TRBV7-2 and TRBJ2-1, with 7 positions matching TRBD2. Losses at the gene ends were 0 bases for V and 6 bases for J; bases not matched to a gene: 14. The CDR3 runs 18 residues. Germline CDR1 reads SGHTA; CDR2 reads FQGNSA. CDR3: CASSLARAPGLGPNEQFF. The CDR3 DNA is TGTGCCAGCAGCTTAGCGAGAGCCCCCGGACTAGGCCCCAATGAGCAGTTCTTC.

This chain joins TRBV5-1 and TRBJ2-3, with D possibly matching TRBD2 (5 bases). This CDR3 spans 16 amino acids. Germline lookup yields CDR1 SGHRS and CDR2 YFSETQ. V was pared by 2 bases and J by 0 bases, with 13 bases between. Here the CDR3 DNA reads TGCGCCAGCAGCTTCGCGGAGGCCCGTAGCACAGATACGCAGTATTTT. It is translated as CASSFAEARSTDTQYF.

V and J are TRBV5-1 and TRBJ1-1; D uncertain. V dropped 1 base and J dropped 9 bases, with 10 bases sitting between them. The CDR3 has 12 amino acids. The V gene's germline CDR1 is SGHRS and CDR2 YFSETQ. CDR3 protein: CASSLQGGQAFF. The CDR3 DNA sequence: TGCGCCAGCAGCTTGCAAGGCGGGCAAGCTTTCTTT.

A few counts support this clone. The chain combines TRBV27 with TRBJ1-5; D gene uncertain. V shed 6 bases and J shed 2 bases, with 5 bases lying between them. Germline-derived CDR1 and CDR2 are MNHEY and SMNVEV (reference sequence). The CDR3 is 12 residues long. This chain's CDR3 is CASSPGNQPQHF. The CDR3 DNA reads as TGTGCCAGCAGCCCAGGCAATCAGCCCCAGCATTTT.

The chain carries TRBV5-1 and TRBJ2-3, with D perhaps TRBD2 (6 bases). Deletions cut 4 bases from V and 0 bases from J, with 18 bases between. Germline CDR1 SGHRS, CDR2 YFSETQ. This CDR3 is built from 17 residues. The CDR3 bases are TGCGCCAGCAGCCCTACCCATAGCGGAGGGAGCACAGATACGCAGTATTTT. Protein product: CASSPTHSGGSTDTQYF.

The chain employs TRBV7-2 and TRBJ1-2; D is undetermined. The length of the CDR3 is 12 residues. The V gene lost 0 bases and the J gene lost 6 bases, with 5 bases spanning the gap. Per the germline V gene, CDR1 is SGHTA and CDR2 is FQGNSA. CDR3 bases: TGTGCCAGCAGCTTAGCGCAGAATGGCTACACCTTC. This gives the protein CASSLAQNGYTF.

This clone was found a few times. The V call is TRBV28, the J call TRBJ1-2; D perhaps matches TRBD1 (5 bases). This CDR3 is built from 12 residues. V gave up 5 bases and J gave up 8 bases, with 12 bases separating them. The germline V gene encodes CDR1 MDHEN and CDR2 SYDVKM. CDR3 sequence (DNA): TGTGCCAGCAGTAATGAGGGGAGGGGCTACACCTTC. This codes for CASSNEGRGYTF.